One TCR beta chain is described in this entry. The V end was cut by 1 base, the J end by 7 bases, with 17 bases between. The CDR3 runs to 16 residues. Germline V gene data show CDR1 as SGHRS and CDR2 as YFSETQ. These data come from a study of T cells after yellow fever vaccination. TCRdb re-derived calls from the 5' RACE reads in MiXCR, one entry per CDR3 protein. The sample has 170,000 or so distinct CDR3 sequences; approximately 6.2% are singletons. This sequence joins TRBV5-1 and TRBJ1-4, with a tentative D call TRBD1 (6 bases). The sample in question was CD4+ T cells sorted from PBMCs, obtained on the day of the first yellow fever vaccination. The receptor was isolated from a man aged 18 to 30 who received the YFV17D yellow fever vaccine. The CDR3: CASSLSAGEWGEKLFF. CDR3 in DNA: TGCGCCAGCAGCTTGTCGGCAGGGGAGTGGGGTGAAAAACTGTTTTTT.